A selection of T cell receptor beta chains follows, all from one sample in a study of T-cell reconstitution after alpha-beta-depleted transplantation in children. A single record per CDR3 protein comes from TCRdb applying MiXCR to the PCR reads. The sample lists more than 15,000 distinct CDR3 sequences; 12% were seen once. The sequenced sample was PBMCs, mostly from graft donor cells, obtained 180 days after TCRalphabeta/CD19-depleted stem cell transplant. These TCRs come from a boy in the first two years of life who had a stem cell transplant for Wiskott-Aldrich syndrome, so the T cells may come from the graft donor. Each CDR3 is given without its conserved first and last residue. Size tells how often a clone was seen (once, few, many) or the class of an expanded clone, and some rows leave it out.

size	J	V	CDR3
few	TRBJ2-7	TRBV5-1	ASRGRQGSYEQY
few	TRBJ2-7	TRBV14	ASTRWGSYEQY
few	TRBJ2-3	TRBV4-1	ASSQELYGRDTQY
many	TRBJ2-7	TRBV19	ASSTGFYEQY
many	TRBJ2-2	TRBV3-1	ASSQGSGTSPTGELF
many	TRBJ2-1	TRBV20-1	SATLSLAGGAYNEQF
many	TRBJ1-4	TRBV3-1	ASTPSTGGEGKLF
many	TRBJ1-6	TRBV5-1	ASSLDQGSPLH
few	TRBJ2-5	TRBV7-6	ASSLTGGFEETQY
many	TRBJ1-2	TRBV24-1	ATSESGPYGYT
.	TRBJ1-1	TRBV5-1	ASSPDSSNIEAF
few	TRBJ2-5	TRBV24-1	ATSDLDAQY
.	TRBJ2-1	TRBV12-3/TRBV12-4	ASSFNLIGLAAYNEQF
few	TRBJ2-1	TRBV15	ATSRVAGYNEQF
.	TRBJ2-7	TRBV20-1	SATTSGYEQY
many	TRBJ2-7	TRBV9	ASSVGLAGGYEQY
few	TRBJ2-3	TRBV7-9	ASSLGSRSDTGTQY
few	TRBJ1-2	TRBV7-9	ASSLFSSGYT
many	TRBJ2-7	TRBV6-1	ASTDWDFFYEQY
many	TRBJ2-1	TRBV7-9	ASSKGGGVGSEQF
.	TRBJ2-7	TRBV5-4	ASSLGLVSEQY
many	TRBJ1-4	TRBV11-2	ASSPLRGPNEKLF
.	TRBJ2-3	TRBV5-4	ASSSHRLGATDTQY
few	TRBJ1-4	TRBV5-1	ASSLGQGEKLF
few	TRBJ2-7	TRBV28	ASSPQLAGASMQY
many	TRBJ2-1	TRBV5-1	ASSGTSGRSYNEQF
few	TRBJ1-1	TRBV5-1	ASTETGVLNTEAF
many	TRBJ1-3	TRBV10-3	ANSPRGDSGNTIY
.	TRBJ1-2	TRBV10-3	AIRGTEANYGYT
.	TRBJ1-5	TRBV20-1	SVHQGAGSNQPQH
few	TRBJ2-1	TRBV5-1	ASSLGGYNEQF
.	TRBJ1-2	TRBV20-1	SASADRRYGYT
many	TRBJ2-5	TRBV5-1	ASSPQQGQETQY
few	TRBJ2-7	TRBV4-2	ASSQDPGTSGRYEQY
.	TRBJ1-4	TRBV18	ASSPRGTNEKLF
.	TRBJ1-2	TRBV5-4	ASSLSGPDGYT
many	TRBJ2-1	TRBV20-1	SARSPLAGGLNEQF
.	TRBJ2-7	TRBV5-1	ASSLGGQGYEQY
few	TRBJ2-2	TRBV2	ASRLTLACEELF
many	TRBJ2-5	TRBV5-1	ASSLKSSGRVETQY
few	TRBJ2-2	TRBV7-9	ASTSGNTGELF
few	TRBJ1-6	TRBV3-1	ASSHPQGNSPLH
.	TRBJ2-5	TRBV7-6	ASSIGGETQY
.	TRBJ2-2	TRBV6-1	ASLEGKSGELF
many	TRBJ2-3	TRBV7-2	ASSFRWGTSHSDTQY
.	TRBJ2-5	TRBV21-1	ASSLKGLAPSQETQY
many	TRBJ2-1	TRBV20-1	SASWGLAGGIYNEQF